Reported below is one T cell receptor beta chain. What it binds is not known. This CDR3 contains 15 residues. From germline, CDR1 is LGHNA and CDR2 YSLEER. TCRdb reanalyzed the 5' RACE reads, giving one entry per CDR3 protein sequence and no DNA. This sample's clone table lists almost 450,000 distinct CDR3 sequences. The record originates from a study of T cells expressing NK-cell markers. Regarding the study as a whole: In a few donors, dominant clonotypes made up about 25-60.1% of CD3+CD56-NKG2C+ cells.

Sequencing was performed on blood T cells: a sorted CD56 or NKG2C T cell subset, CD4+ or CD8+ T cells, or bulk PBMC T cells (not recorded which). The chain carries TRBV4-3 and TRBJ1-2. This TCR was sampled from a woman aged 18 to 75 in good health. The CDR3 loop is CASSQSSSGDYGYTF.